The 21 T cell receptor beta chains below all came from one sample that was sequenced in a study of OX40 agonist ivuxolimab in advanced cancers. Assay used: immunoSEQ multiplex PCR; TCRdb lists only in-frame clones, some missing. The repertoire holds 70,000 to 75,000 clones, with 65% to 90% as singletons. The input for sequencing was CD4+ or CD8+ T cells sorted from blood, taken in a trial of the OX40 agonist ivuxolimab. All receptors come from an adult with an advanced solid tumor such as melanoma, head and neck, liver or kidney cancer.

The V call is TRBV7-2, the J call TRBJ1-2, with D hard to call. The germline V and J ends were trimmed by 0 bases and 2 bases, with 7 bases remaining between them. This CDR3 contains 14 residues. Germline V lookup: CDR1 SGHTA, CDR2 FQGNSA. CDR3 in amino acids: CASSLASLNYGYTF. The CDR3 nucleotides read TGTGCCAGCAGCTTAGCTAGTCTGAACTATGGCTACACCTTC.

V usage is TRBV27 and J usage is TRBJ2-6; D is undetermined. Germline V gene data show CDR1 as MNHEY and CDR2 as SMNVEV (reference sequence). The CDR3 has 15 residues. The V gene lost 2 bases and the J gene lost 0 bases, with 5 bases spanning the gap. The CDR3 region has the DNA TGTGCCAGCAGTTTAATGAGCTCTGGGGCCAACGTCCTGACTTTC. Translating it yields CASSLMSSGANVLTF.

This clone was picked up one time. This chain's CDR3 is CASSARGTGNQPQHF. CDR3 nucleotide sequence: TGTGCCAGCAGCGCCCGGGGGACGGGCAATCAGCCCCAGCATTTT. The chain is built from TRBV7-2 and TRBJ1-5; TRBD1 is a possible D gene (5 bases). V was clipped by 5 bases and J by 2 bases, with 13 bases between them. CDR1 SGHTA and CDR2 FQGNSA come from the germline V gene. There are 15 residues in the CDR3.

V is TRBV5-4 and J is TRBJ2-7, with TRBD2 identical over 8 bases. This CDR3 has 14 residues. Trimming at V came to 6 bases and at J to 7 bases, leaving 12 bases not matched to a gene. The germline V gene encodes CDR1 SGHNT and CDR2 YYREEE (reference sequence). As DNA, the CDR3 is TGTGCCAGCACCTCGGGAGGGGGGTTCCGAGAGCAGTACTTC. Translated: CASTSGGGFREQYF.

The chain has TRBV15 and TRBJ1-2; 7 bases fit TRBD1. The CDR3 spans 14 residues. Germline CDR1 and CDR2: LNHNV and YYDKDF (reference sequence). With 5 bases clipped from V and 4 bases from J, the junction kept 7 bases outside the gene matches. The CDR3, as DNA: TGTGCCACCAGCCTCCGCCGACAGGGCTATGGCTACACCTTC. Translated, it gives CATSLRRQGYGYTF.

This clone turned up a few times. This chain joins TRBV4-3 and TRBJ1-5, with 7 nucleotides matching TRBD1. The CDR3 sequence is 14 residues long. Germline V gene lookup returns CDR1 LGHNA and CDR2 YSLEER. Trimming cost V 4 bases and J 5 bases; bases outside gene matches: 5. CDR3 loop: CASSRGTEDQPQHF. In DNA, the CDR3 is TGCGCCAGCAGCCGAGGGACAGAGGATCAGCCCCAGCATTTT.

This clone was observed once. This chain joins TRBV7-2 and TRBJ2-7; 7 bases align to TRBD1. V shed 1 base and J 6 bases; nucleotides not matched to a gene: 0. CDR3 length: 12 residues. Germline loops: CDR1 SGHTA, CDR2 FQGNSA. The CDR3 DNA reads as TGTGCCAGCAGCTTAGACAGGGGCGAGCAGTACTTC. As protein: CASSLDRGEQYF.

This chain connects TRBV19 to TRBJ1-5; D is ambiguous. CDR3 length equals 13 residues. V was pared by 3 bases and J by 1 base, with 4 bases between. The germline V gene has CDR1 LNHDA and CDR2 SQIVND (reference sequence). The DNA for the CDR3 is TGTGCCAGTAGTATTAGCAGCAATCAGCCCCAGCATTTT. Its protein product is CASSISSNQPQHF.

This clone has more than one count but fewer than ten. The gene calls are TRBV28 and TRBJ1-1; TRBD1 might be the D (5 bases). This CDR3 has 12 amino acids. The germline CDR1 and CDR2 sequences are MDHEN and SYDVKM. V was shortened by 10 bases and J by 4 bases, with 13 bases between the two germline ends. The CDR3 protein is CATETRGTEAFF. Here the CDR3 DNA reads TGTGCCACTGAGACAAGGGGCACTGAAGCTTTCTTT.

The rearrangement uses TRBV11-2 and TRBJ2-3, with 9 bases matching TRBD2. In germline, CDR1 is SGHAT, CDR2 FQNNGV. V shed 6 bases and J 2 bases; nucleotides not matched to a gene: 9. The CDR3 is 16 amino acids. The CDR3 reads CASRTLAGRSTDTQYF. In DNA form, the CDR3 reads TGTGCCAGCAGAACCCTAGCGGGGAGATCCACAGATACGCAGTATTTT.

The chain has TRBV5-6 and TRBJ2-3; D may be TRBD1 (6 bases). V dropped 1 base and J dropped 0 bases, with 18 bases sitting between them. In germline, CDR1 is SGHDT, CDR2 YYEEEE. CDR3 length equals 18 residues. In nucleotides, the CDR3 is TGTGCCAGCAGCTTGTATACAGCCTGGGGGCCTAGCACAGATACGCAGTATTTT. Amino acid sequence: CASSLYTAWGPSTDTQYF.

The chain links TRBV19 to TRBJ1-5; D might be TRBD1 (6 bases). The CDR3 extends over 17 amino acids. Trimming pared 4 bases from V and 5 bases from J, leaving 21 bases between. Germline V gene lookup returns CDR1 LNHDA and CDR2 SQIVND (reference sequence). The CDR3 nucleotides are TGTGCCAGTAGTACGTGGGGGACCGGGACACCTTATCAGCCCCAGCATTTT. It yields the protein CASSTWGTGTPYQPQHF.

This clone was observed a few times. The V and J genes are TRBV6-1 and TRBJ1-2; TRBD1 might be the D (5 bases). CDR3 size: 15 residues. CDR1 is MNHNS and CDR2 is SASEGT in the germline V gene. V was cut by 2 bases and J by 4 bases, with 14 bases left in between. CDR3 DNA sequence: TGTGCCAGCAGTGAATTTGGGCAGGGAGGCTATGGCTACACCTTC. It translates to CASSEFGQGGYGYTF.

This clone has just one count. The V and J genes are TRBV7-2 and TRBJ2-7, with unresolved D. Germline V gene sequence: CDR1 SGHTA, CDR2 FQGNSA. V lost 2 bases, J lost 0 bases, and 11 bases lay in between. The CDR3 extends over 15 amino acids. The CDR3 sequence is CASSLLPGSSYEQYF. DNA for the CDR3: TGTGCCAGCAGCTTACTCCCCGGAAGCTCCTACGAGCAGTACTTC.

The CDR3 sequence is CAISDTIGHLTEAFF. CDR3 bases: TGTGCCATCAGCGATACCATCGGACATCTCACTGAAGCTTTCTTT. The chain employs TRBV10-3 and TRBJ1-1, with D possibly matching TRBD1 (5 bases). Germline lookup yields CDR1 ENHRY and CDR2 SYGVKD. The V end lost 6 bases, the J end lost 4 bases, and 18 bases lay between the germline ends. The CDR3 loop spans 15 amino acids.

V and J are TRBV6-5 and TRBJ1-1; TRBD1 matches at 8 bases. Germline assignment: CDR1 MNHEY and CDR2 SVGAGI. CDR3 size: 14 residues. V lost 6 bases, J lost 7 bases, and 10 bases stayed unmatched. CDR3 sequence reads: CASRVFRGRVEAFF. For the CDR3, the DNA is TGTGCCAGCAGGGTTTTCAGGGGGCGCGTTGAAGCTTTCTTT.

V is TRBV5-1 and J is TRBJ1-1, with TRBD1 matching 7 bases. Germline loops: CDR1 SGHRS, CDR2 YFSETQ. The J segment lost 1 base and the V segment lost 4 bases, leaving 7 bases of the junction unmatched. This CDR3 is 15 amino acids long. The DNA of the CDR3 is TGCGCCAGCAGCGGCACAGGGGCCGGGAACACTGAAGCTTTCTTT. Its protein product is CASSGTGAGNTEAFF.

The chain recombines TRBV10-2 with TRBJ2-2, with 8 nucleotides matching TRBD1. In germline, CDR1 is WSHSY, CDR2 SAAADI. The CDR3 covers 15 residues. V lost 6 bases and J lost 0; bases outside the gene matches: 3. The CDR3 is CASSKQGANTGELFF. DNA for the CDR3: TGCGCCAGCAGCAAACAGGGGGCGAACACCGGGGAGCTGTTTTTT.

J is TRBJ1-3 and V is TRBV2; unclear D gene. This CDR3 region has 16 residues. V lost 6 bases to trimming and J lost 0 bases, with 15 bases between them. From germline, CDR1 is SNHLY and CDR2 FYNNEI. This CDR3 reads CASRGVLADSGNTIYF. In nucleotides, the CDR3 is TGTGCCAGCAGAGGAGTTCTTGCCGACTCTGGAAACACCATATATTTT.

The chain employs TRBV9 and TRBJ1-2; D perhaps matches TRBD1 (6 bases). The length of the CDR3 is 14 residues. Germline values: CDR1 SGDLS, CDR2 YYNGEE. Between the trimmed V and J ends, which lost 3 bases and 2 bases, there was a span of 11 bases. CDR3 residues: CASSALGANYGYTF. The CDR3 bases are TGTGCCAGCAGCGCCCTGGGGGCAAACTATGGCTACACCTTC.

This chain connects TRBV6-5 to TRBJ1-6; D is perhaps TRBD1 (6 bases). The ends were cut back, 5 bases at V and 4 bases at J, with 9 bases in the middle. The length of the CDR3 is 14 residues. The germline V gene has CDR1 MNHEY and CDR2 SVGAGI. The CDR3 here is CASSDRFYNSPLHF. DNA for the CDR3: TGTGCCAGCAGTGACAGGTTTTATAATTCACCCCTCCACTTT.